This T cell receptor (beta chain) was obtained from a study of cytomegalovirus exposure and HLA in healthy donors. Findings and limits, study-wide: From TCR beta sequences, most subjects' HLA-A and HLA-B alleles were reportedly predicted accurately. The authors enumerated some 170 TCR beta chains as linked to cytomegalovirus.

60 Vbeta and 13 Jbeta primers were used in PCR. Clones were sequenced by immunoSEQ multiplex PCR, and TCRdb holds only the in-frame ones, with some missing. The sample records about 79,000 clones, less than 80% being singletons. As to this clone: Its antigen is unidentified.

Trimming took off 3 bases at V and 4 bases at J, with 29 bases between the two ends. The germline CDR1 and CDR2 sequences are SGHRS and YFSETQ. This CDR3 region has 20 residues. This rearrangement joins TRBV5-1 to TRBJ2-1; D is undetermined. This receptor was taken from a man aged 40-50 years in good health and CMV-seropositive. The specimen sequenced was PBMCs. Here the CDR3 DNA reads TGCGCCAGCAGCTCCTTAAGAGCTTACCCTTCACCCTCCATGTACAATGAGCAGTTCTTC. It is translated as CASSSLRAYPSPSMYNEQFF.